This record looks at one T cell receptor (beta chain) sequence and its context. This clone was found once. It has no known antigen specificity. One base away there is no much larger clone; base qualities are not given. V is cut by 2 bases and J by 5 bases, and the space between the germline ends is 7 bases. The germline V gene provides CDR1 SNHLY and CDR2 FYNNEI. There are 13 amino acids in the CDR3, from cysteine to phenylalanine inclusive. The retained sequence is limited to the CDR3, 39 bases, with the frame set at the first base. This entry belongs to a study of stem cell transplantation in POMP-related autoinflammatory disease (dated by TCRdb to 2020 to 2022). Describing the broader study: According to the study's hypothesis, the TRB repertoire gets skewed because defective thymoproteasomes impair MHC class I-dependent CD8+ T-cell differentiation and positive selection. Prior to transplant, the patients had CD4+ naive T-cell skewing, low CD8+ T-cell proportions, and decreased T-cell cytokine secretion. After transplant, 100% donor engraftment of neutrophils and platelets through one year was shown by DNA chimerism analysis. The effect of POMP deficiency on T-cell receptor beta repertoire diversity and CDR3 characteristics was assessed using high-throughput TRB sequencing. Study-level results and caveats: The trend toward lower diversity and increased clonality in PRAID patients was statistically significant only for regulatory T cells. A trend toward lower TRB diversity and higher clonality was observed in PRAID patients across all analyzed T-cell subsets. The number of unique TRB V-J gene pairings was restricted in PRAID patients.

The library was prepared using the immunoSEQ multiplex PCR assay. For the original study's pipeline: Shannon entropy, which takes clonal size distribution into account, was used to quantify repertoire diversity. Clonotype distribution inequality was measured with the Gini-Simpson index (Simpson_1-D). This is the immuneACCESS table as TCRdb keeps it, with only in-frame sequences that have V and J called. A part of the clones is gone; compared with another copy, unresolved V genes explain less than half, and the rest is unexplained. That table gives V, J and clone size, and the DNA gave D and trimming. The sample includes some 65,000 clones, with approximately 91% observed a single time. Clones ranked in the top ten supply 0.6% to 0.8% of the sample. This specimen's time point label, interpreted: after hematopoietic stem cell transplant. PRAID was characterized by prominent immunodeficiency alongside autoinflammation. T-cell subsets (conventional T cells, CD8+ T cells, regulatory T cells, T follicular helper cells) were sorted before TRB sequencing.

The material was CD4+ T cells from PBMCs, obtained after stem cell transplantation. This receptor was taken from a human patient with POMP-related autoinflammation and immune dysregulation (PRAID). Where a transplant has occurred, the graft donor may have supplied some of the T cells. The chain uses TRBV2 and TRBJ1-5; the D gene assignment is ambiguous. The CDR3: CASSELPDQPQHF. The nucleotide sequence is given as TGTGCCAGCAGTGAATTGCCTGATCAGCCCCAGCATTTT.